The 17 T cell receptor beta chains listed next were all sequenced from one sample in a study of CD8+ T cells in alopecia areata. Following extraction, RNA underwent reverse transcription to cDNA, which served as the sequencing template. This table comes from immunoSEQ multiplex PCR, and its TCRdb copy is limited to in-frame clones, with some not included. In the table there are around 190,000 clones, 56% of which are singletons. The specimen was CD8+ T cells sorted from blood. Receptor source: a human donor in good health.

This clone showed up just a few times. The chain carries TRBV29-1 and TRBJ1-1; TRBD1 is a possible D gene (6 bases). This CDR3 contains 12 residues. Germline V gene sequence: CDR1 SQVTM, CDR2 ANQGSEA. Trimming removed 2 bases from V and 5 bases from J, with 9 bases in between. CDR3 DNA: TGCAGCGTTGAAACAGGGAAAACTGAAGCTTTCTTT. Translated: CSVETGKTEAFF.

A note on this clone: Other DNA sequences of this sample code for an identical CDR3. The V call is TRBV6-5, the J call TRBJ2-3; tentative D call: TRBD2 (5 bases). The V end lost 8 bases, the J end lost 5 bases, and 11 bases lay between the germline ends. This CDR3 region has 12 residues. Germline CDR1 reads MNHEY; CDR2 reads SVGAGI. For the CDR3, the DNA is TGTGCCAGCTCCCTCGCGGGAGATACGCAGTATTTT. Protein sequence: CASSLAGDTQYF.

The chain combines TRBV30 with TRBJ2-7, with a possible D match to TRBD1 (5 bases). The germline V and J ends were trimmed by 0 bases and 0 bases, with 15 bases remaining between them. CDR1 is GTSNPN and CDR2 is SVGIG in the germline V gene (reference sequence). The CDR3 is made up of 16 amino acids. CDR3 loop: CAWSVHSGPSSYEQYF. Here the CDR3 DNA reads TGTGCCTGGAGTGTACACTCAGGGCCGAGCTCCTACGAGCAGTACTTC.

The chain links TRBV5-6 to TRBJ2-7, with D unclear. This CDR3 has 14 amino acids. Germline lookup yields CDR1 SGHDT and CDR2 YYEEEE. The ends were cut back, 0 bases at V and 2 bases at J, with 9 bases in the middle. CDR3: CASSLGAATYEQYF. The CDR3 DNA sequence: TGTGCCAGCAGCTTGGGGGCGGCAACCTACGAGCAGTACTTC.

The chain uses TRBV29-1 and TRBJ1-4; TRBD1 is a possible D gene (5 bases). This CDR3 spans 12 amino acids. Germline values: CDR1 SQVTM, CDR2 ANQGSEA. The V end was cut by 4 bases, the J end by 8 bases, with 11 bases between. The CDR3, as DNA: TGCAGCGTTGCCGGGGGAGGCGAAAAACTGTTTTTT. Translation gives CSVAGGGEKLFF.

This CDR3 reads CASSQVRWVGDSPLHF. The CDR3 DNA is TGCGCCAGCAGCCAAGTCCGTTGGGTTGGGGATTCACCCCTCCACTTT. The chain uses TRBV4-1 and TRBJ1-6; no firm D call. The length of the CDR3 is 16 residues. Germline loops: CDR1 MGHRA, CDR2 YSYEKL. V lost 1 base to trimming and J lost 8 bases, with 15 bases between them.

The chain is built from TRBV5-1 and TRBJ1-1, with a possible D match to TRBD1 (6 bases). V was clipped by 3 bases and J by 0 bases, with 12 bases between them. Looked up from germline, CDR1 is SGHRS and CDR2 is YFSETQ. The CDR3 is 15 residues long. CDR3 loop: CASSSWTAMNTEAFF. As DNA, the CDR3 is TGCGCCAGCAGCTCCTGGACAGCCATGAACACTGAAGCTTTCTTT.

This rearrangement joins TRBV13 to TRBJ1-2; D unresolved. CDR1 is PRHDT, CDR2 FYEKMQ, per germline (reference sequence). The CDR3 contains 11 residues. V lost 9 bases, J lost 1 base, and 6 bases lay in between. The CDR3 region has the DNA TGTGCCAGTTCAGATAACTATGGCTACACCTTC. Protein: CASSDNYGYTF.

The CDR3 nucleotides are TGCGCCAGCAGCCAAATACTAGCGGGGGGCCTTTCCCCAGATACGCAGTATTTT. Translated: CASSQILAGGLSPDTQYF. The V gene is TRBV4-1, the J gene TRBJ2-3; 12 bases agree with TRBD2. The germline CDR1 and CDR2 sequences are MGHRA and YSYEKL. The V and J ends lost 2 bases and 4 bases, in that order; junction bases with no gene match: 10. This CDR3 region has 18 residues.

The chain recombines TRBV9 with TRBJ1-2, with unresolved D. V was shortened by 0 bases and J by 11 bases, with 8 bases between the two germline ends. Per the germline V gene, CDR1 is SGDLS and CDR2 is YYNGEE. This CDR3 spans 11 amino acids. The CDR3 spells CASSVGGAYTF. In DNA, the CDR3 is TGTGCCAGCAGCGTAGGGGGAGCATACACCTTC.

The gene calls are TRBV4-1 and TRBJ2-4; D tentatively reads TRBD1 or TRBD2 (5 bases each). The CDR3 loop spans 16 amino acids. CDR1 MGHRA and CDR2 YSYEKL come from the germline V gene. The V and J ends lost 1 base and 4 bases respectively, with 14 bases between them. CDR3 amino acids: CASSQVGTGPKNIQYF. In DNA form, the CDR3 reads TGCGCCAGCAGCCAAGTGGGTACGGGGCCTAAAAACATTCAGTACTTC.

This clone was found a few times. The chain joins TRBV29-1 to TRBJ2-2; D unresolved. CDR1 SQVTM and CDR2 ANQGSEA come from the germline V gene. V lost 8 bases and J 7 bases, leaving 17 bases between the germline ends. CDR3 size: 13 residues. CDR3 coding DNA: TGCAGCACCTCCTCAAGAGCTTTCGGGGAGCTGTTTTTT. It is translated as CSTSSRAFGELFF.

V is TRBV2 and J is TRBJ2-7; possibly TRBD2 for D (6 bases). Germline V gene lookup returns CDR1 SNHLY and CDR2 FYNNEI. V lost 7 bases and J lost 4, with 17 bases in between. CDR3 size: 14 residues. The CDR3 DNA reads as TGTGCCAGCATGAGGCTGGTGGAGGGGTACGAGCAGTACTTC. It is translated as CASMRLVEGYEQYF.

V and J are TRBV7-6 and TRBJ2-5, with 9 positions matching TRBD2. V gave up 4 bases and J gave up 4 bases; unmatched junction bases: 13. Germline V gene sequence: CDR1 SGHVS, CDR2 FNYEAQ. The CDR3 runs 17 residues. CDR3 sequence reads: CASSSGALAGERETQYF. CDR3 nucleotide sequence: TGTGCCAGCAGCTCCGGGGCCTTAGCGGGGGAAAGAGAGACCCAGTACTTC.

This clone came up a few times. The chain joins TRBV4-1 to TRBJ2-5, with D possibly being TRBD2 (6 bases). CDR1 and CDR2 (germline): MGHRA, YSYEKL. The CDR3 consists of 17 residues. Between the trimmed V and J ends, which lost 4 bases and 4 bases, there was a span of 22 bases. The DNA of the CDR3 is TGCGCCAGCAGCCGCCATAGGGATATCACTAGCAGAGAGACCCAGTACTTC. Protein: CASSRHRDITSRETQYF.

This chain uses TRBV30 with TRBJ1-1; D remains ambiguous. The CDR3 length is 12 residues. Germline CDR1 is GTSNPN and CDR2 is SVGIG (reference sequence). V was pared by 5 bases and J by 4 bases, with 11 bases between. CDR3 DNA sequence: TGTGCCTGGGGGGTTGAGGGCACTGAAGCTTTCTTT. Its translation is CAWGVEGTEAFF. The variable domain in full, with the rest retrieved from reference TRBV30 and TRBJ1-1, is SQTIHQWPATLVQPVGSPLSLECTVEGTSNPNLYWYRQAAGRGLQLLFYSVGIGQISSEVPQNLSASRPQDRQFILSSKKLLLSDSGFYLCAWGVEGTEAFFGQGTRLTVV.

The chain carries TRBV7-9 and TRBJ2-5; D assignment may be TRBD1 or TRBD2 (5 bases each). Germline V gene data show CDR1 as SEHNR and CDR2 as FQNEAQ (reference sequence). Trimming took 4 bases from V and 1 from J, leaving 10 bases between them. There are 14 residues in the CDR3. The CDR3 DNA reads TGTGCCAGCAGCTCAGCCGGGACCCAAGAGACCCAGTACTTC. Amino acids: CASSSAGTQETQYF. The full variable domain, completed using reference TRBV7-9 and TRBJ2-5, is DTGVSQNPRHKITKRGQNVTFRCDPISEHNRLYWYRQTLGQGPEFLTYFQNEAQLEKSRLLSDRFSAERPKGSFSTLEIQRTEQGDSAMYLCASSSAGTQETQYFGPGTRLLVL.